Presented here are 9 T cell receptor beta chains from one specimen sequenced in a study of Graves' ophthalmopathy and Graves' hyperthyroidism. Beta-chain TCR CDR3 regions were amplified from RNA transcripts. An initial RT-PCR round employing HTBI primers preceded a second-round multiplex PCR. TCRdb re-called the multiplex PCR reads through MiXCR, storing one row per CDR3 protein. The table shows 340,000 or so distinct CDR3 sequences, with roughly 15% occurring only once. The sample comprised peripheral blood. These receptor sequences come from an adult man with Graves' ophthalmopathy.

This clonotype showed up many times. The CDR3 protein is CASSVLGLAGLTGELFF. In DNA, the CDR3 is TGTGCCAGCAGTGTGTTGGGACTAGCGGGATTAACCGGGGAGCTGTTTTTT. This chain links TRBV2 with TRBJ2-2; 13 nucleotides agree with TRBD2. The V gene end was trimmed by 4 bases and the J gene end by 5 bases; junction bases not matched to a gene: 7. CDR1 and CDR2 from the germline V gene are SNHLY and FYNNEI. The CDR3 contains 17 residues.

This clonotype has at least ten counts. This chain links TRBV19 with TRBJ2-7, with D tentatively TRBD2 (5 bases). Deletions cut 5 bases from V and 4 bases from J, with 18 bases between. The germline V gene has CDR1 LNHDA and CDR2 SQIVND (reference sequence). CDR3 length: 15 amino acids. The chain's CDR3 is CASSLRTRTGYEQYF. The CDR3 coding sequence is TGTGCCAGTAGTCTCCGGACCCGGACGGGATACGAGCAGTACTTC.

This clonotype was counted at least ten times. The chain uses TRBV7-3 and TRBJ2-5; D remains ambiguous. V was pared by 0 bases and J by 5 bases, with 7 bases between. Germline V lookup: CDR1 SGHTA, CDR2 FQGTGA. The CDR3 extends over 13 amino acids. CDR3 residues: CASSLTRAETQYF. CDR3 coding DNA: TGTGCCAGCAGCTTAACTAGGGCGGAGACCCAGTACTTC.

This clonotype was seen at least ten times. The rearrangement links TRBV10-3 to TRBJ1-1; D ambiguous. The germline V gene has CDR1 ENHRY and CDR2 SYGVKD. V lost 7 bases and J lost 1, with 16 bases in between. This CDR3 region has 15 residues. The CDR3 nucleotides read TGTGCCATCAACAACCCCGCTGCTGGGAACACTGAAGCTTTCTTT. Translation: CAINNPAAGNTEAFF.

This clonotype was recorded a few times. A much larger clone differs from this one at a single base, so this may be a read error. The chain couples TRBV4-1 to TRBJ2-7; 7 positions agree with TRBD2. V lost 1 base, J lost 4 bases, and 7 bases stayed unmatched. The CDR3 is 15 amino acids. Germline V CDR1 and CDR2: MGHRA, YSYEKL. In DNA form, the CDR3 reads TGCGCCAGCAGCCAAGTGACTATCGGGAGGTACGAGCAGTACTTC. It translates to CASSQVTIGRYEQYF.

Only one count was recorded for this clonotype. One junction end does not reproduce the germline sequence, and a read error may be involved. This chain joins TRBV9 and TRBJ2-7; 7 bases are a match to TRBD1. From germline, CDR1 is SGDLS and CDR2 YYNGEE. CDR3 length: 15 residues. The CDR3 coding sequence is TGTGCCAGCAGCCCGCAGACAGGGCGGCCCTACGAGCAGTGCTTC. Its translation is CASSPQTGRPYEQCF.

This clonotype was seen repeatedly, ten times or more. This sequence joins TRBV11-2 and TRBJ1-1; D is uncertain. The germline V gene has CDR1 SGHAT and CDR2 FQNNGV. Trimming shortened V by 1 base and J by 7 bases, and 7 bases separated the two germline ends. CDR3 size: 12 residues. CDR3 bases: TGTGCCAGCAGCTTAGGAGGGAATGAAGCTTTCTTT. Translating gives CASSLGGNEAFF. The variable domain in full, completed from reference TRBV11-2 and TRBJ1-1, reads EAGVAQSPRYKIIEKRQSVAFWCNPISGHATLYWYQQILGQGPKLLIQFQNNGVVDDSQLPKDRFSAERLKGVDSTLKIQPAKLEDSAVYLCASSLGGNEAFFGQGTRLTVV.

Ten or more counts support this clonotype. The rearrangement uses TRBV30 and TRBJ1-4; D is unresolved. This CDR3 spans 12 amino acids. Germline values: CDR1 GTSNPN, CDR2 SVGIG (reference sequence). Trimming cost V 0 bases and J 7 bases, with 6 bases left between them. The DNA of the CDR3 is TGTGCCTGGAGTGTAAACACTGAAAAACTGTTTTTT. This encodes CAWSVNTEKLFF.

This rearrangement joins TRBV30 to TRBJ2-3, with 7 bases aligning to TRBD2. The CDR3 totals 16 residues. V trimming: 0 bases; J trimming: 0 bases; junction bases outside the gene matches: 6. The germline V gene encodes CDR1 GTSNPN and CDR2 SVGIG (reference sequence). The DNA for the CDR3 is TGTGCCTGGAGTGTACAGGCTAGCGGCAGCACAGATACGCAGTATTTT. It yields the protein CAWSVQASGSTDTQYF.